The 8 T cell receptor beta chains reported below all come from one sample, sequenced in a study of regulatory T cells in long-lasting Graves disease (dated by TCRdb to the early 2020s). The library came from multiplex PCR. The sequencing machine was an Illumina HiSeq 4000. iRepertoire HTBI primers and Arm-PCR amplification of CDR3 regions were used to construct TCR beta libraries. TCRdb trimmed public reads at Q25 via fastp, called clones via MiXCR and kept in-frame beta chains. Rows merge per CDR3 protein into single entries with the most common DNA and genes. A total of some 410,000 distinct CDR3 sequences appear in this sample, 16% of them only once. The ten most abundant clones make up roughly 10% of the sample. The sample's time point, from its label and the paper: newly diagnosed GD, antithyroid drugs for less than 3 months. For both TCR sequencing and RNA sequencing, RNA was extracted from PBMCs using TRIzol.

This same sample was also taken into another study, of T cells in Graves' hyperthyroidism and ophthalmopathy.

The specimen comprised peripheral blood mononuclear cells (PBMCs), sampled at new diagnosis, from a patient treated with antithyroid drugs. All receptors derive from a woman in her 30s with Graves disease. Donor details come from another sample of the same person, matched by shared clones.

This clonotype was seen only once. This chain connects TRBV6-2 or TRBV6-3 to TRBJ2-1; no reliable D call. V dropped 2 bases and J dropped 10 bases, with 21 bases sitting between them. Germline CDR1 reads MNHEY; CDR2 reads SVGEGT. This CDR3 is 16 amino acids long. The CDR3 nucleotides read TGTGCCAGCAGTTACCATGGCGGCCCCCGGCGCGACGAGCAGTTCTTC. Translation gives CASSYHGGPRRDEQFF.

The chain has TRBV28 and TRBJ1-2; 7 nucleotides align to TRBD1. CDR1 MDHEN and CDR2 SYDVKM come from the germline V gene. The ends lost 2 bases at V and 4 bases at J; junction bases unmatched: 10. The length of the CDR3 is 16 residues. The chain's CDR3 is CASSLIGPGGPYGYTF. In nucleotides, the CDR3 is TGTGCCAGCAGTTTAATTGGGCCAGGGGGTCCCTATGGCTACACCTTC.

Concerning this clonotype: A far larger clone is only one base removed, so a read error is likely. J is TRBJ2-1 and V is TRBV7-2, with unresolved D. The last part of the DNA fits TRBJ2-3 better; the J call may be wrong. This CDR3 has 16 residues. CDR1 and CDR2 (germline): SGHTA, FQGNSA. The CDR3 region has the DNA TGTGCCAGCAGCTTAGCCTACAGAACTGGCGGAGATACGCAGTATTTT. Translation: CASSLAYRTGGDTQYF.

In its sample, this clonotype was seen a few times. V and J are TRBV6-1 and TRBJ2-6, with D perhaps matching TRBD1 (5 bases). There are 18 residues in the CDR3. CDR1 and CDR2 (germline): MNHNS, SASEGT. Deletions cut 5 bases from V and 2 bases from J, with 19 bases between. The CDR3 loop reads CASSPPWGRPAGANVLTF. The CDR3 region has the DNA TGTGCCAGCAGTCCCCCGTGGGGCCGGCCAGCTGGGGCCAACGTCCTGACTTTC.

Many counts were recorded for this clonotype. The chain combines TRBV20-1 with TRBJ1-1, with a tentative D call TRBD1 (6 bases). Germline V gene lookup returns CDR1 DFQATT and CDR2 SNEGSKA (reference sequence). The CDR3 consists of 13 residues. Deletions cut 3 bases from V and 10 bases from J, with 18 bases between. The chain's CDR3 is CSARPTEGGAAFF. The CDR3 region has the DNA TGCAGTGCTAGGCCAACGGAGGGGGGTGCAGCTTTCTTT.

This chain connects TRBV12-3 or TRBV12-4 to TRBJ1-6; 9 nucleotides match TRBD1. V shed 4 bases, J shed 8 bases, and the junction held 9 bases outside the gene matches. There are 16 residues in the CDR3. CDR3 loop: CASSWTGTGSYSPLHF. Here the CDR3 DNA reads TGTGCCAGCAGTTGGACGGGGACAGGGAGCTATTCACCCCTCCACTTT.

The gene calls are TRBV7-3 and TRBJ2-3; 7 bases align to TRBD2. The germline V gene encodes CDR1 SGHTA and CDR2 FQGTGA. Trimming cost V 4 bases and J 6 bases; bases outside gene matches: 16. The CDR3 extends over 17 amino acids. The CDR3 is CASSWGGSSGSGDTQYF. As DNA, the CDR3 is TGTGCCAGCAGCTGGGGGGGATCTAGCGGTTCCGGGGATACGCAGTATTTT. Filled out from reference TRBV7-3 and TRBJ2-3, the complete variable domain reads GAGVSQTPSNKVTEKGKYVELRCDPISGHTALYWYRQSLGQGPEFLIYFQGTGAADDSGLPNDRFFAVRPEGSVSTLKIQRTERGDSAVYLCASSWGGSSGSGDTQYFGPGTRLTVL.

On this clonotype itself: The germline gene is not matched at one end of the junction; a read error may be the cause. V is TRBV13 and J is TRBJ2-7; TRBD1 or TRBD2 may be the D gene (6 bases each). The CDR3 extends over 15 amino acids. Germline CDR1 PRHDT, CDR2 FYEKMQ (reference sequence). CDR3 sequence: CASSLRGDFSYEQHF. The CDR3, as DNA: TGTGCCAGCAGCTTAAGGGGGGACTTCTCCTACGAGCAGCACTTC.